A selection of T cell receptor beta chains follows, all from one sample in a study of blood T cell repertoires in COVID-19. The method was immunoSEQ multiplex PCR; TCRdb's version includes in-frame clones alone and lacks a portion of them. The data contain some 130,000 clones, about 72% of them singletons. The sequenced material came from peripheral blood. These receptors originate from a woman in her 70s with acute or convalescent COVID-19. Both conserved end residues are part of each CDR3. D genes are given only for firm matches. Some rows have no size entry. The others give once, few or many, or a class for an expanded clone.

TRBJ1-2,TRBD1,14,TRBV7-9,.,TGTGCCAGCAGCTTAGAAGCAGGGGGCATTGGCTACACCTTC,CASSLEAGGIGYTF
TRBJ2-7,TRBD1,15,TRBV11-2,.,TGTGCCAGCAGCTTACCGGGACAGGGGGCCCACGAGCAGTACTTC,CASSLPGQGAHEQYF
TRBJ1-3,.,14,TRBV5-5,.,TGTGCCAGCAGCTTGGCCGGAGGTGGAAACACCATATATTTT,CASSLAGGGNTIYF
TRBJ2-5,TRBD1,14,TRBV5-4,.,TGTGCCAGCAGCCGGGACAGGGAGGGGGAGACCCAGTACTTC,CASSRDREGETQYF
TRBJ2-2,.,12,TRBV11-2,few,TGTGCCAGCAGCTTTACCACGTGGGAGCTGTTTTTT,CASSFTTWELFF
TRBJ2-4,TRBD2,20,TRBV24-1,.,TGTGCCACCAGTGATTGGCCGGGACTAGCGGTTATCTTAGCCAAAAACATTCAGTACTTC,CATSDWPGLAVILAKNIQYF
TRBJ1-5,.,13,TRBV28,.,TGTGCCAGTGGGACTTTTCCAAATCAGCCCCAGCATTTT,CASGTFPNQPQHF
TRBJ2-3,TRBD2,16,TRBV18,few,TGTGCCAGCTCACCGGGACTAGCGGGGGGGCCAGATACGCAGTATTTT,CASSPGLAGGPDTQYF
TRBJ2-7,.,14,TRBV7-2,.,TGTGCCAGCAGCTTAGGGGGCTTCACCTACGAGCAGTACTTC,CASSLGGFTYEQYF
TRBJ2-5,TRBD2,15,TRBV7-2,.,TGTGCCAGCAGCGCCGCTAGCGGGAGTGAAGAGACCCAGTACTTC,CASSAASGSEETQYF
TRBJ1-4,TRBD1,14,TRBV27,.,TGTGCCAGCAGTTTTCGGACAGGGAATGAAAAACTGTTTTTT,CASSFRTGNEKLFF
TRBJ1-5,.,13,TRBV7-9,.,TGTGCCAGCAGTTCAGGGGCTAATCAGTCCCAGCATTTT,CASSSGANQSQHF
TRBJ2-1,TRBD2,15,TRBV9,many,TGTGCCAGCAGCGTAGAGCTAGCGGAATACAATGAGCAGTTCTTC,CASSVELAEYNEQFF
TRBJ1-6,.,19,TRBV3-1/TRBV3-2,medium-sized,TGTGCCAGCAGCCAAGATCGGGGGTCGGCGAGCTCCTATAATTCACCCCTCCACTTT,CASSQDRGSASSYNSPLHF
TRBJ1-3,.,17,TRBV4-1,few,TGCGCCAGCAGCCAAGGGACTCAGGGGTCCTCTGGAAACACCATATATTTT,CASSQGTQGSSGNTIYF
TRBJ2-4,TRBD2,19,TRBV28,.,TGTGCCAGCAGTTTTCGGACTAGCGGGATCACACGGGCCAAAAACATTCAGTACTTC,CASSFRTSGITRAKNIQYF
TRBJ2-5,.,14,TRBV28,.,TGTGCCAGCTCGGACTCCCAGTACCAAGAGACCCAGTACTTC,CASSDSQYQETQYF
TRBJ1-6,.,13,TRBV5-5,.,TGTGCCAGCAGAAGAGACAGTCCTTCACCCCTCCACTTT,CASRRDSPSPLHF
TRBJ1-4,TRBD1,14,TRBV28,.,TGTGCCAGCAGTGCCCAAACAGGGGATGAAAAACTGTTTTTT,CASSAQTGDEKLFF
TRBJ2-7,.,12,TRBV18,.,TGTGCCAGCTCACCATCCGGGGACGAGCAGTACTTC,CASSPSGDEQYF
TRBJ2-1,TRBD1,15,TRBV7-6,.,TGTGCCAGCAGCCCCCCGGGACAGAGATACAATGAGCAGTTCTTC,CASSPPGQRYNEQFF
TRBJ2-2,TRBD2,14,TRBV5-1,.,TGCGCCAGCTCCCGGGGGGGGAACACCGGGGAGCTGTTTTTT,CASSRGGNTGELFF
TRBJ2-2,.,14,TRBV6-5,.,TGTGCCAGCAGTTTGCGACAGGCCTCGGGGGAGCTGTTTTTT,CASSLRQASGELFF
TRBJ1-5,.,15,TRBV3-1/TRBV3-2,.,TGTGCCAGCAGCCAAGCAAACAGGGGCAATCAGCCCCAGCATTTT,CASSQANRGNQPQHF
TRBJ1-3,TRBD1,14,TRBV6-6,.,TGTGCCAGCAGGCCAGGGGGCTCTGGAAACACCATATATTTT,CASRPGGSGNTIYF
TRBJ1-1,TRBD1,16,TRBV10-1,.,TGCGCCAGGGCATACCCTGCGACAGGGCATAACACTGAAGCTTTCTTT,CARAYPATGHNTEAFF
TRBJ1-1,TRBD1,13,TRBV6-2/TRBV6-3,.,TGTGCCAGCAGTACAGGGGTGAACACTGAAGCTTTCTTT,CASSTGVNTEAFF
TRBJ1-4,.,13,TRBV7-2,few,TGTGCCAGCAGCCGCAGGGAACAGGGAGAGCTGTTTTTT,CASSRREQGELFF
TRBJ2-1,.,14,TRBV27,once,TGTGCCACCTCGACCAGGAGGGGTTACAATGAGCAGTTCTTC,CATSTRRGYNEQFF
TRBJ1-5,.,13,TRBV10-3,.,TGTGCCACCGGAGGGGACGGCAATCAGCCCCAGCATTTT,CATGGDGNQPQHF
TRBJ1-5,.,13,TRBV28,.,TGTGCCAGCCACAGGGAAAGGAACCAGCCCCAGCATTTT,CASHRERNQPQHF
TRBJ2-7,TRBD1,16,TRBV7-9,.,TGTGCCAGCAGCTTAGACTCGGGACAGGGGGCCTACGAGCAGTACTTC,CASSLDSGQGAYEQYF
TRBJ2-5,.,13,TRBV2,.,TGTGCCAGCAGCGGATTAGGGGGAGAGACCCAGTACTTC,CASSGLGGETQYF
TRBJ2-7,TRBD2,15,TRBV7-8,few,TGTGCCAGCAGCTCCCTCGGGCGGGAGGTCTACGAGCAGTACTTC,CASSSLGREVYEQYF
TRBJ2-2,.,14,TRBV11-1,few,TGTGCCAGCAGCCGAAACGGAGACACCGGGGAGCTGTTTTTT,CASSRNGDTGELFF
TRBJ1-2,.,14,TRBV29-1,many,TGCAGCGCCCGGACGTCCATGCAGGGGTTTGGCTACACCTTC,CSARTSMQGFGYTF
TRBJ1-1,.,13,TRBV5-6,.,TGTGCCAGCATCGGACGGGGGAACACTGAAGCTTTCTTT,CASIGRGNTEAFF
TRBJ2-5,.,15,TRBV12-2,.,TGTGCAAGTCTCTGGTCCCCGGGGGTGGGAGAGACCCAGTACTTC,CASLWSPGVGETQYF
TRBJ2-1,.,16,TRBV3-1/TRBV3-2,.,TGTGCCAGCAGCCAAGATCTGGCTAGCGCCTACAATGAGCAGTTCTTC,CASSQDLASAYNEQFF
TRBJ1-4,.,17,TRBV21-1,few,TGTGCCAGCAGCAAAGGGGGGGGCAGGAGTAGAGTCGAAAAACTGTTTTTT,CASSKGGGRSRVEKLFF
TRBJ1-1,.,13,TRBV14,.,TGTGCCAGCAGCCTTACAGGTCCCACTGAAGCTTTCTTT,CASSLTGPTEAFF
TRBJ1-5,.,17,TRBV28,.,TGTGCCAGCAGCTATCCAATTGGGCCCTTCCGAGGGCAGCCCCAGCATTTT,CASSYPIGPFRGQPQHF
TRBJ2-1,TRBD2,15,TRBV9,.,TGTGCCAGCAGCTCCAGGACTAGCGGCTACAATGAGCAGTTCTTC,CASSSRTSGYNEQFF
TRBJ1-5,.,13,TRBV5-1,.,TGCGCCAGCAGCACGGAGGGTTCAGCGCCCCAGCATTTT,CASSTEGSAPQHF
TRBJ2-3,.,12,TRBV29-1,many,TGCAGCGTTGGAATAGCTGGGGATACGCAGTATTTT,CSVGIAGDTQYF
TRBJ2-1,TRBD2,17,TRBV6-2/TRBV6-3,.,TGTGCCAGCAGTTATCGGTCTTTACGGGAGGGCCTCTATGAGCAGTTCTTC,CASSYRSLREGLYEQFF
TRBJ1-1,.,14,TRBV28,.,TGTGCCAGCAGTTTGGCGGGGGCAGGTACTGAAGCTTTCTTT,CASSLAGAGTEAFF
TRBJ2-3,.,11,TRBV7-9,.,TGTGCCAGCTGGGCTCCGGATACGCAGTATTTT,CASWAPDTQYF
TRBJ1-1,.,14,TRBV3-1/TRBV3-2,.,TGTGCCTCCACGCAGGCCCCTCAGAACACTGAAGCTTTCTTT,CASTQAPQNTEAFF
TRBJ1-2,.,14,TRBV10-2,once,TGCGCCAGCAGTGAAGGTACGAGGGCTTATGGCTACACCTTC,CASSEGTRAYGYTF
TRBJ2-5,.,13,TRBV12-3/TRBV12-4,.,TGTGCCAGCAGGAAACAGGGTCCGGAGACCCAGTACTTC,CASRKQGPETQYF
TRBJ1-6,.,13,TRBV2,.,TGTGCCAGCCAGTCGGAGCCGCTTCTGCCCCTCCACTTT,CASQSEPLLPLHF
TRBJ1-1,TRBD1,14,TRBV7-9,.,TGTGCCAGCAGCTTGCAGGGGGGGAACACTGAAGCTTTCTTT,CASSLQGGNTEAFF
TRBJ1-3,TRBD1,15,TRBV6-2/TRBV6-3,.,TGTGCCAGCAGCTCACCTCGACAGGGGGGAAACACCATATATTTT,CASSSPRQGGNTIYF
TRBJ2-1,TRBD2,17,TRBV11-3,.,TGTGCCAGCAGCTCGTCCGGGACTAGCGGGGGGGCCGATGAGCAGTTCTTC,CASSSSGTSGGADEQFF
TRBJ2-7,.,11,TRBV6-2/TRBV6-3,once,TGTGCCAGCAGTCCCGCCTACGAGCAGTACTTC,CASSPAYEQYF
TRBJ1-4,.,15,TRBV19,many,TGTGCCAGTAACCCAACAGGGAACCCTAATGAAAAACTGTTTTTT,CASNPTGNPNEKLFF
TRBJ1-1,.,14,TRBV14,.,TGTGCCAGCAGCCAAGAGGCAGGCTTAGGTGAAGCTTTCTTT,CASSQEAGLGEAFF